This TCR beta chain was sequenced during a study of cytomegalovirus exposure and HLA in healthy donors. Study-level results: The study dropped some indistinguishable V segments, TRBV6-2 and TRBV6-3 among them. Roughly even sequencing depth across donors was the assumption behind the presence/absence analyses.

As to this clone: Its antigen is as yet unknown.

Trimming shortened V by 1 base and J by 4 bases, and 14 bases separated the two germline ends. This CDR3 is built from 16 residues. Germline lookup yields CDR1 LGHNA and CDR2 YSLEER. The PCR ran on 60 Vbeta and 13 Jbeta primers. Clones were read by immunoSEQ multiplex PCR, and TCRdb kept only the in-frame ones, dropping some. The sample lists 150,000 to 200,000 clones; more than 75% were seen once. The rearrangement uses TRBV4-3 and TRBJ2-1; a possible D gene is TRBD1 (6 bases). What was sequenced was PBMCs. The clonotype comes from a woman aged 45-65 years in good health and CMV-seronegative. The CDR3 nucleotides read TGCGCCAGCAGCCAAGTGGCACAGGGTTTATACAATGAGCAGTTCTTC. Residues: CASSQVAQGLYNEQFF.